The 6 T cell receptor beta chains in this list originate from one sample, sequenced in a study of CD8 T cells in Susac syndrome. After extraction with the RNeasy kit, about 0.45 to 1 ug of the RNA was reverse transcribed using random hexamers. One entry per CDR3 protein results from TCRdb running MiXCR on the immunoSEQ multiplex PCR reads. Among approximately 270,000 distinct CDR3 sequences, about 93% were seen once, and the ten largest hold around 0.067%. The sample consisted of CD4+ T cells from PBMCs. The source of these receptors is a human donor with multiple sclerosis.

The chain has TRBV12-3 or TRBV12-4 and TRBJ2-2, with D tentatively TRBD2 (7 bases). V was trimmed by 8 bases and J by 4 bases, leaving 14 bases between them. The length of the CDR3 is 14 residues. CDR3 amino acids: CASGLGGPTGELFF. The CDR3 DNA is TGTGCCAGCGGACTCGGGGGGCCCACCGGGGAGCTGTTTTTT.

The V gene is TRBV3-1, the J gene TRBJ2-2, with 8 bases lining up with TRBD1. The CDR3 contains 15 residues. Germline assignment: CDR1 LGHDT and CDR2 YNNKEL (reference sequence). V was clipped by 0 bases and J by 6 bases; unmatched bases: 3. The CDR3 region has the DNA TGTGCCAGCAGCCAAGAGACAGGGGTTCCCGGGGAGCTGTTTTTT. This sequence encodes CASSQETGVPGELFF.

The V call is TRBV19, the J call TRBJ1-2, with 8 positions matching TRBD1. Trimming cost V 4 bases and J 12 bases; bases outside gene matches: 10. CDR1 is LNHDA, CDR2 SQIVND, per germline (reference sequence). The CDR3 runs to 13 residues. The CDR3 sequence: CASSRTGFMGHTF. The CDR3 DNA reads as TGTGCCAGTAGTAGGACAGGGTTTATGGGCCACACCTTC.

J is TRBJ2-5 and V is TRBV7-7; TRBD1 or TRBD2 may be the D gene (5 bases each). CDR1 and CDR2 from the germline V gene are SSHAT and FNYEAQ (reference sequence). This CDR3 region has 14 residues. Trimming took off 5 bases at V and 4 bases at J, with 14 bases between the two ends. CDR3 sequence reads: CASSPWGKGETQYF. CDR3 nucleotides: TGTGCCAGCAGCCCTTGGGGGAAGGGAGAGACCCAGTACTTC.

This sequence joins TRBV12-3 or TRBV12-4 and TRBJ2-5; D is perhaps TRBD1 (5 bases). Trimming removed 6 bases from V and 2 bases from J, with 10 bases in between. The CDR3 loop spans 13 amino acids. CDR3 residues: CASRQTGQETQYF. In DNA form, the CDR3 reads TGTGCCAGCAGACAAACAGGACAAGAGACCCAGTACTTC.

The chain combines TRBV24-1 with TRBJ2-5; D is possibly TRBD2 (5 bases). This CDR3 is 13 amino acids long. Trimming pared 3 bases from V and 5 bases from J, leaving 9 bases between. Germline V lookup: CDR1 KGHDR, CDR2 SFDVKD. CDR3 amino acids: CATSDAGYETQYF. In nucleotides, the CDR3 is TGTGCCACCAGTGATGCGGGTTACGAGACCCAGTACTTC.